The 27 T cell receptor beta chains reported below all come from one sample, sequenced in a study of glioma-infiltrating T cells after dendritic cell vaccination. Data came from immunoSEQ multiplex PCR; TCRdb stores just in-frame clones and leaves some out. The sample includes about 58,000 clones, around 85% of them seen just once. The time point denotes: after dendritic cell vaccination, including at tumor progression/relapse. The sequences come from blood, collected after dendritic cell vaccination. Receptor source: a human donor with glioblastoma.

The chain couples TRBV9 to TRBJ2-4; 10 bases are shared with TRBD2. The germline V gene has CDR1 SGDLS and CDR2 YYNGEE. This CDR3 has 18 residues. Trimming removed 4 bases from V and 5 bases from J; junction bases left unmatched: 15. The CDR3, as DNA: TGTGCCAGCAGCCCTAGACCCCCGGGCCTAGCGGGGGAAAACATTCAGTACTTC. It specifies CASSPRPPGLAGENIQYF.

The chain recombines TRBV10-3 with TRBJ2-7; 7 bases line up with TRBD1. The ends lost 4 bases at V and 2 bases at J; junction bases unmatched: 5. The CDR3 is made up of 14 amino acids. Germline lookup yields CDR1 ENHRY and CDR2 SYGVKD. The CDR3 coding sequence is TGTGCCATCAGTGCAAAGACAGGGACCTACGAGCAGTACTTC. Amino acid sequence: CAISAKTGTYEQYF.

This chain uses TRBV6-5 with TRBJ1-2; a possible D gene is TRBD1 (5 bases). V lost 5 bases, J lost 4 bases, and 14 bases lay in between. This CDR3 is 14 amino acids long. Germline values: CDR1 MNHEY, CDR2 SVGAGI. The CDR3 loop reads CASSVQGLGYGYTF. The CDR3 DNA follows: TGTGCCAGCAGTGTGCAGGGCCTCGGCTATGGCTACACCTTC.

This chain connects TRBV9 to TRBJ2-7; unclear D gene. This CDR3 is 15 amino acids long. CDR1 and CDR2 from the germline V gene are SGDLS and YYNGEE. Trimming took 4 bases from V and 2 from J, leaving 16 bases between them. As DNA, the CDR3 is TGTGCCAGCAGCCCCCGTGCGGAGAAAACCTACGAGCAGTACTTC. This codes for CASSPRAEKTYEQYF.

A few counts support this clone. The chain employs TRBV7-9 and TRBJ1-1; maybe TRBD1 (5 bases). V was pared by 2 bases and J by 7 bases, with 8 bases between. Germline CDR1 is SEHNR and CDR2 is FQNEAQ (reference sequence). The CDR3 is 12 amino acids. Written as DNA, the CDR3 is TGTGCCAGCAGCTTACGACAGCTTGAAGCTTTCTTT. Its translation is CASSLRQLEAFF.

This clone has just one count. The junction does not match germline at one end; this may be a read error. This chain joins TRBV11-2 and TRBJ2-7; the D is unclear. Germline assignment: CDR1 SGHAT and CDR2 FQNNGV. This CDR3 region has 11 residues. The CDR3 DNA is TGTGCCAGCAGCTTAGAGAGTGTCCAACACTTC. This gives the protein CASSLESVQHF.

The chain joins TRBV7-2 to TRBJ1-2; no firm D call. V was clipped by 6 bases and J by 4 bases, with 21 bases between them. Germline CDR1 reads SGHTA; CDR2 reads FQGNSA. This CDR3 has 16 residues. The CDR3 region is CASSYKTGVSGYGYTF. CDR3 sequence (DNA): TGTGCCAGCAGTTATAAGACCGGGGTATCGGGCTATGGCTACACCTTC. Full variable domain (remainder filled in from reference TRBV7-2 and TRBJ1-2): GAGVSQSPSNKVTEKGKDVELRCDPISGHTALYWYRQSLGQGLEFLIYFQGNSAPDKSGLPSDRFSAERTGGSVSTLTIQRTQQEDSAVYLCASSYKTGVSGYGYTFGSGTRLTVV.

The CDR3 coding sequence is TGTGCCAGCAGCTTTAATGGTCGGGATACGCAGTATTTT. Its protein product is CASSFNGRDTQYF. The chain links TRBV7-3 to TRBJ2-3; no clear D gene. V lost 3 bases to trimming and J lost 6 bases, with 10 bases between them. The germline V gene has CDR1 SGHTA and CDR2 FQGTGA. The length of the CDR3 is 13 residues.

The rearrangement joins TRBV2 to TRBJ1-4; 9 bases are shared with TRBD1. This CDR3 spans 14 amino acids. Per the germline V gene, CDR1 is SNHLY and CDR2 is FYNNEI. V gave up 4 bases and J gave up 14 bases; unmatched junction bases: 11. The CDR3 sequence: CASSAGTGRGWLFF. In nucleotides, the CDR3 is TGTGCCAGCAGTGCCGGGACAGGGAGAGGGTGGCTGTTTTTT.

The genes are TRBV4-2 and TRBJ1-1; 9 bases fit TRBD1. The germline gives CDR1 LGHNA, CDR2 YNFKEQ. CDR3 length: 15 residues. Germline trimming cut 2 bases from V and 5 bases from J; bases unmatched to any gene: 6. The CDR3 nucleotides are TGTGCCAGCAGCCAACTACAGGGGGCAAGGACTGAAGCTTTCTTT. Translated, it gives CASSQLQGARTEAFF.

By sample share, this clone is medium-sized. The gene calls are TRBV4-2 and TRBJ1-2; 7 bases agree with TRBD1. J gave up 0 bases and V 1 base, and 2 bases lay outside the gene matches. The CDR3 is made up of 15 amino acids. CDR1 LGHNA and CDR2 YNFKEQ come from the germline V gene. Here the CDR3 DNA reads TGTGCCAGCAGCCAAGGTCAGGGGGCTAACTATGGCTACACCTTC. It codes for CASSQGQGANYGYTF.

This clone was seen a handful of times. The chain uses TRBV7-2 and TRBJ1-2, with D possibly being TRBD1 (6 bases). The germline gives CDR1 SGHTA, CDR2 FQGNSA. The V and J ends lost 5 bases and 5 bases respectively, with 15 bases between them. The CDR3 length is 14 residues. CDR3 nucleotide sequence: TGTGCCAGCAGCGCCGGACAGATTACGTATGGCTACACCTTC. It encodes CASSAGQITYGYTF.

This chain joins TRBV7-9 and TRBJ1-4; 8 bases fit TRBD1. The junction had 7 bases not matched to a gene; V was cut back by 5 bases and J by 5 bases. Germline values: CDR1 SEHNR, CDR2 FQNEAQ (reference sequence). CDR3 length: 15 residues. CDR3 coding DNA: TGTGCCAGCAGCGCCGACAGGGGCGCCAATGAAAAACTGTTTTTT. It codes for CASSADRGANEKLFF.

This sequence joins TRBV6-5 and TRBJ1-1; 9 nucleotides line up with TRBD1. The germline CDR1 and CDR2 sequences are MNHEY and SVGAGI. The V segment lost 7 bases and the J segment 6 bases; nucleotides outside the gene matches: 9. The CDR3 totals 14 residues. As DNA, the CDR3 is TGTGCCAGCACCAAAGACAGGGGGAGGGCTGAAGCTTTCTTT. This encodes CASTKDRGRAEAFF.

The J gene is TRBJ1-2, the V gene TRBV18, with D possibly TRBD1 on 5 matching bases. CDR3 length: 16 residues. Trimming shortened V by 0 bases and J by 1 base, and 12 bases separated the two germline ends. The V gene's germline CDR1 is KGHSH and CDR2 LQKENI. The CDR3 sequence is CASSPPAGGFNYGYTF. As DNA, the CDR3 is TGTGCCAGCTCACCACCAGCTGGGGGGTTTAACTATGGCTACACCTTC.

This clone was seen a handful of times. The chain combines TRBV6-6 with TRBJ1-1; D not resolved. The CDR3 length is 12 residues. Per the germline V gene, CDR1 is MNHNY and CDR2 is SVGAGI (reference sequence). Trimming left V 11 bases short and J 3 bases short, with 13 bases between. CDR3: CAASRSDTEAFF. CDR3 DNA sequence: TGTGCCGCAAGTAGATCGGACACTGAAGCTTTCTTT.

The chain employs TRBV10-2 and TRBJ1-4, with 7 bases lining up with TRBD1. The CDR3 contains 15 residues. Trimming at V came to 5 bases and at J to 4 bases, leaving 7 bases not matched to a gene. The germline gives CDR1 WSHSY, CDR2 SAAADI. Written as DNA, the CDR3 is TGCGCCAGCAGTAAAGGCACAGGGGTTAATGAAAAACTGTTTTTT. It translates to CASSKGTGVNEKLFF.

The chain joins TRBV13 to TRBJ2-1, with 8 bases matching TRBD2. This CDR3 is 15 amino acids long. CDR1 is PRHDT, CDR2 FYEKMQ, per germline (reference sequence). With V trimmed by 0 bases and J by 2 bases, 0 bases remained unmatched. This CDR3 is CASSLGRGAYNEQFF. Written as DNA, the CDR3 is TGTGCCAGCAGCTTAGGGCGGGGGGCCTACAATGAGCAGTTCTTC.

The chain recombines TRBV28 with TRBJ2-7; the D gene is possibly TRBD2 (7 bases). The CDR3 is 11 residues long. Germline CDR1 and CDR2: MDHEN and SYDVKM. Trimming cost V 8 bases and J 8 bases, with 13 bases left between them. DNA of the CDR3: TGTGCCAGCGGGAGGGGACAACAGCAGTACTTC. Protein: CASGRGQQQYF.

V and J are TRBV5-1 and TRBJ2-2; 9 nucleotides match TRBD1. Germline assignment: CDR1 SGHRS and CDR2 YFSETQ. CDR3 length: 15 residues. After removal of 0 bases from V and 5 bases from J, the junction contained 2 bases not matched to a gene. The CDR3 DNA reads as TGCGCCAGCAGCTTGGACAGGGGGCGGACCGGGGAGCTGTTTTTT. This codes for CASSLDRGRTGELFF.

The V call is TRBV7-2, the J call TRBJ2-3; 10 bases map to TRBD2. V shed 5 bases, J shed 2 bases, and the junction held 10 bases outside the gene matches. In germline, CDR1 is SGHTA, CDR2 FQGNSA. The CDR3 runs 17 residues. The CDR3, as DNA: TGTGCCAGCAGCCCGAGCGGAGCGGGGGGGCCCACAGATACGCAGTATTTT. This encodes CASSPSGAGGPTDTQYF.

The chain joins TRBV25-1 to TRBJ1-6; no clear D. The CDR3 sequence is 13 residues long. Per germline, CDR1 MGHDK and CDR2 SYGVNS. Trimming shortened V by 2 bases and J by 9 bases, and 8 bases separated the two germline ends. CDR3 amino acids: CASSEMAGSPLHF. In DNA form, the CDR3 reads TGTGCCAGCAGTGAAATGGCTGGTTCACCCCTCCACTTT. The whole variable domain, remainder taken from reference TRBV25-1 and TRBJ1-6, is EADIYQTPRYLVIGTGKKITLECSQTMGHDKMYWYQQDPGMELHLIHYSYGVNSTEKGDLSSESTVSRIRTEHFPLTLESARPSHTSQYLCASSEMAGSPLHFGNGTRLTVT.

The DNA for the CDR3 is TGCGCCAGCAGCCCCGGGACTAGCGGGGGGCTTGAGCAGTTCTTC. Its translation is CASSPGTSGGLEQFF. The chain uses TRBV5-1 and TRBJ2-1, with TRBD2 identical over 15 bases. CDR1 and CDR2 (germline): SGHRS, YFSETQ. The CDR3 runs 15 residues. V was clipped by 4 bases and J by 9 bases; unmatched bases: 5.

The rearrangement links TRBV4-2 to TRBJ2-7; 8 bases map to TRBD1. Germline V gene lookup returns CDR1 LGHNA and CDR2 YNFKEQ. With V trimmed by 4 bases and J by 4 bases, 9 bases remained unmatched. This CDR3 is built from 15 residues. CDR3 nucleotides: TGTGCCAGCAGCCTTCGGGACAGGACGAGATACGAGCAGTACTTC. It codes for CASSLRDRTRYEQYF.

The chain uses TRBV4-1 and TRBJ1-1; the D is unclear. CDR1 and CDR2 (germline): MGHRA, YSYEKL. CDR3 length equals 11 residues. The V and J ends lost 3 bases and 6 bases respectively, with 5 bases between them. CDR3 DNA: TGCGCCAGCAGCCACTCTTCTGAAGCTTTCTTT. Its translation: CASSHSSEAFF.

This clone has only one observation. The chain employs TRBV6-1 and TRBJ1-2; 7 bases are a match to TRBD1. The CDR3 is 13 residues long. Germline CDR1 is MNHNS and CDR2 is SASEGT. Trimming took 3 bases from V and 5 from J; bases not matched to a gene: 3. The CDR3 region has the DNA TGTGCCAGCAGTGAGGGACAGTGGTATGGCTACACCTTC. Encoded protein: CASSEGQWYGYTF.

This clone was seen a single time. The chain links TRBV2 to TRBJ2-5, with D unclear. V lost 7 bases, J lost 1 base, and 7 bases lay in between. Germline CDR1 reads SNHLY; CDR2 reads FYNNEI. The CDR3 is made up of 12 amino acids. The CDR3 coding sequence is TGTGCCAGCACGCCAGGCCAAGAGACCCAGTACTTC. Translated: CASTPGQETQYF. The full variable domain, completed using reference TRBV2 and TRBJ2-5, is EPEVTQTPSHQVTQMGQEVILRCVPISNHLYFYWYRQILGQKVEFLVSFYNNEISEKSEIFDDQFSVERPDGSNFTLKIRSTKLEDSAMYFCASTPGQETQYFGPGTRLLVL.